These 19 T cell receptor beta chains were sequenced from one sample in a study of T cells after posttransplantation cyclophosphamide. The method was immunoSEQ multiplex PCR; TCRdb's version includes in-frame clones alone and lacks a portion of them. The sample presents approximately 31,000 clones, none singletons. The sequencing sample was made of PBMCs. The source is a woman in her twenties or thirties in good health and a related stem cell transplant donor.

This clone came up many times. The CDR3: CASSQVQDTEAFF. The CDR3 region has the DNA TGTGCCAGCAGCCAAGTTCAGGACACTGAAGCTTTCTTT. The V call is TRBV4-2, the J call TRBJ1-1; D uncertain. V lost 1 base and J 3 bases, leaving 6 bases between the germline ends. The CDR3 sequence is 13 residues long. Germline V gives CDR1 LGHNA, CDR2 YNFKEQ.

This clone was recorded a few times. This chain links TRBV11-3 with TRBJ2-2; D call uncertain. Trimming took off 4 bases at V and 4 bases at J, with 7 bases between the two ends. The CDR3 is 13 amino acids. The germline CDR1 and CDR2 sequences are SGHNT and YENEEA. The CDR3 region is CASSSVVTGELFF. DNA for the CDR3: TGTGCCAGCAGCTCAGTCGTCACCGGGGAGCTGTTTTTT.

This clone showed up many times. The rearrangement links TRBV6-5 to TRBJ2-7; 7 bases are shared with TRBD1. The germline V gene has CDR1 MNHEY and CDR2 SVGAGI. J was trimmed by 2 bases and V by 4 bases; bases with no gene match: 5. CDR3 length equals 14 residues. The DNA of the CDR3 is TGTGCCAGCAGTTCGGGGACAGTTCCCTACGAGCAGTACTTC. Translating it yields CASSSGTVPYEQYF.

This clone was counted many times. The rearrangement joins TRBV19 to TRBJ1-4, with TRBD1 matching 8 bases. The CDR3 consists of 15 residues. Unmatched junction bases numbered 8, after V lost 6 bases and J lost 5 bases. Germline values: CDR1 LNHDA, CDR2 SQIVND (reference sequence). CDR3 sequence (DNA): TGTGCCAGTAGGGATCCGGGACAGGAGAATGAAAAACTGTTTTTT. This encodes CASRDPGQENEKLFF.

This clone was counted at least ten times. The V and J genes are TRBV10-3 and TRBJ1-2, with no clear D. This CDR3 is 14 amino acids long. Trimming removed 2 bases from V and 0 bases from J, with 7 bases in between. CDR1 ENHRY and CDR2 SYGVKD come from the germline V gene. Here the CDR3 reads CAISEHTANYGYTF. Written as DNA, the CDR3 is TGTGCCATCAGTGAGCACACCGCTAACTATGGCTACACCTTC.

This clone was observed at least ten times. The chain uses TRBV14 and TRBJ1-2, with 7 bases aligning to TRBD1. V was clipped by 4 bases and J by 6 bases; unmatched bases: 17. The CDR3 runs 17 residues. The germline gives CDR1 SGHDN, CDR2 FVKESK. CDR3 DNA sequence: TGTGCCAGCAGCCCTGGTCTAGGGGGCCTGCTCGGGGATGGCTACACCTTC. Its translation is CASSPGLGGLLGDGYTF.

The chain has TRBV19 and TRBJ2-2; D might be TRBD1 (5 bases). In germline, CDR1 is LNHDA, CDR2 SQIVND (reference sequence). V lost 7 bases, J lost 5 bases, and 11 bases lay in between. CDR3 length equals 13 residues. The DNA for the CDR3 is TGTGCCAGTAAGGCTACAGGTACCGGGGAGCTGTTTTTT. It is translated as CASKATGTGELFF. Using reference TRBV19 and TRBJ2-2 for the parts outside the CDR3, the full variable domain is DGGITQSPKYLFRKEGQNVTLSCEQNLNHDAMYWYRQDPGQGLRLIYYSQIVNDFQKGDIAEGYSVSREKKESFPLTVTSAQKNPTAFYLCASKATGTGELFFGEGSRLTVL.

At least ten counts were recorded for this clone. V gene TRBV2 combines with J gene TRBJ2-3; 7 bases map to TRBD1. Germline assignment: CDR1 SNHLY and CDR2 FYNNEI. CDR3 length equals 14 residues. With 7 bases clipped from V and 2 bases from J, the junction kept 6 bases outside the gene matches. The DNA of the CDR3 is TGTGCCAGCATCTGGGACAGATACACAGATACGCAGTATTTT. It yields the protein CASIWDRYTDTQYF.

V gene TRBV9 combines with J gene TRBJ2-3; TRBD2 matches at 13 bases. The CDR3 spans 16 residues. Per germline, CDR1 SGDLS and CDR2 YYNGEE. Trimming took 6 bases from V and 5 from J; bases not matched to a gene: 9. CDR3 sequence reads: CASTQLAGGPGDTQYF. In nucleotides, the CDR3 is TGTGCCAGCACTCAACTAGCGGGGGGGCCGGGAGATACGCAGTATTTT.

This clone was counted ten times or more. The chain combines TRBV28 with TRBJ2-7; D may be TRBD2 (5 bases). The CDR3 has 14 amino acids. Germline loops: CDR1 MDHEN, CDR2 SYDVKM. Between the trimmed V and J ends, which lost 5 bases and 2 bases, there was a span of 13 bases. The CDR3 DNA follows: TGTGCCAGCAGTCCGCCGGGGTTCCCCTACGAGCAGTACTTC. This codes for CASSPPGFPYEQYF.

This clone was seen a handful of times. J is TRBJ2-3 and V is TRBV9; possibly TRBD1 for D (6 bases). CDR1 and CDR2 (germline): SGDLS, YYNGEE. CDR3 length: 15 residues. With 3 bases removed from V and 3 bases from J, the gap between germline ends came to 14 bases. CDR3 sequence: CASSEKPTGTDTQYF. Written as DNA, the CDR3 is TGTGCCAGCAGCGAAAAACCTACAGGGACAGATACGCAGTATTTT.

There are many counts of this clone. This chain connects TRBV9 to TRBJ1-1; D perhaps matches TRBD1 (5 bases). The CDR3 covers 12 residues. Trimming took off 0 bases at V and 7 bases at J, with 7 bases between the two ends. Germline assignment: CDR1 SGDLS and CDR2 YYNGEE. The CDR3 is CASSVGDSEAFF. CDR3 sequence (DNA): TGTGCCAGCAGCGTAGGAGACAGTGAAGCTTTCTTT.

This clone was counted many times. CDR3 loop: CASRAGQSANIQYF. DNA for the CDR3: TGTGCCAGCAGGGCGGGACAGAGCGCAAACATTCAGTACTTC. This rearrangement joins TRBV2 to TRBJ2-4; perhaps TRBD1 as D (7 bases). CDR1 and CDR2 from the germline V gene are SNHLY and FYNNEI. V gave up 6 bases and J gave up 6 bases, with 15 bases separating them. The CDR3 is made up of 14 amino acids. Using reference TRBV2 and TRBJ2-4 for the parts outside the CDR3, the full variable domain is EPEVTQTPSHQVTQMGQEVILRCVPISNHLYFYWYRQILGQKVEFLVSFYNNEISEKSEIFDDQFSVERPDGSNFTLKIRSTKLEDSAMYFCASRAGQSANIQYFGAGTRLSVL.

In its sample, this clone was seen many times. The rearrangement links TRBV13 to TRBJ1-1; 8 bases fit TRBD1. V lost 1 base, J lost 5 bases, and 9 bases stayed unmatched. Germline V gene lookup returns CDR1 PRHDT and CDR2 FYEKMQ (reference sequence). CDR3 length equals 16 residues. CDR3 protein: CASSLAFRGRRTEAFF. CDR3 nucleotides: TGTGCCAGCAGCTTAGCCTTCAGGGGGCGGCGAACTGAAGCTTTCTTT.

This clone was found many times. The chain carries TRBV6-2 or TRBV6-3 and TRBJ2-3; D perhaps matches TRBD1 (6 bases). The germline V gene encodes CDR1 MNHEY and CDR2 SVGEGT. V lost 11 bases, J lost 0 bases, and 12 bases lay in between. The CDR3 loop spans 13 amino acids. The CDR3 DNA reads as TGTGCCTCCCAGACAGGCAGCACAGATACGCAGTATTTT. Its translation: CASQTGSTDTQYF.

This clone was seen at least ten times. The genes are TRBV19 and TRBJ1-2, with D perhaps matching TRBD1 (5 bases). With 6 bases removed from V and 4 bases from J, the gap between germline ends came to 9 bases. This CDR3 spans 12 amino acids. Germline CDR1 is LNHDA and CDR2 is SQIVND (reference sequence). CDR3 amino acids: CASRTAIYGYTF. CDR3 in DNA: TGTGCCAGTAGGACAGCCATCTATGGCTACACCTTC.

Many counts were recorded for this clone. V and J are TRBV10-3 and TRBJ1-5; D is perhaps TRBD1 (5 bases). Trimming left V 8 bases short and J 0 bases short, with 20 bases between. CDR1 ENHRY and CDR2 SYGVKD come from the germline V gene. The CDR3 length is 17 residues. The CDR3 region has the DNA TGTGCCATCGGAACGGGGGGGGTAGGAGATAGCAATCAGCCCCAGCATTTT. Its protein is CAIGTGGVGDSNQPQHF.

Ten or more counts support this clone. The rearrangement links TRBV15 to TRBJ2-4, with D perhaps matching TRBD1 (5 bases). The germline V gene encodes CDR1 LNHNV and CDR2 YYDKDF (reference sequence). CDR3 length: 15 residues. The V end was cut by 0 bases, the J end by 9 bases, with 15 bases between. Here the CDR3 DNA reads TGTGCCACCAGCAGAGATTCTCCGGGCCAGGGCATTCAGTACTTC. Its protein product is CATSRDSPGQGIQYF.

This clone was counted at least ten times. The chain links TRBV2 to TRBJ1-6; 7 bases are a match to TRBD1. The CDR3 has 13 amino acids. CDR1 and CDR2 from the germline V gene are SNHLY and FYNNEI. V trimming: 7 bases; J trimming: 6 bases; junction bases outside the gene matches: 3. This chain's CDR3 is CASKDRVNSPLHF. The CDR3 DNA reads TGTGCCAGCAAAGACAGGGTTAATTCACCCCTCCACTTT.